This T cell receptor (beta chain) was found in a study of T cell repertoires in cytomegalovirus infection. J was trimmed by 3 bases and V by 3 bases; bases with no gene match: 5. The CDR3 runs to 14 residues. The germline CDR1 and CDR2 sequences are MDHEN and SYDVKM. TCRdb processed the reads anew with MiXCR; each CDR3 protein has one entry. The sample contains about 680,000 distinct CDR3 sequences, more than 20% of which appear only once. The chain joins TRBV28 to TRBJ2-7; 7 bases map to TRBD1. This receptor was identified in a human donor in good health (CMV status not recorded). Some clones in this sample may be carry-over from other donors' samples. The sample consisted of CD8+ T cells from PBMCs. The DNA for the CDR3 is TGTGCCAGCAGTTTTAGGGGGACAGTCTACGAGCAGTACTTC. Translation: CASSFRGTVYEQYF.